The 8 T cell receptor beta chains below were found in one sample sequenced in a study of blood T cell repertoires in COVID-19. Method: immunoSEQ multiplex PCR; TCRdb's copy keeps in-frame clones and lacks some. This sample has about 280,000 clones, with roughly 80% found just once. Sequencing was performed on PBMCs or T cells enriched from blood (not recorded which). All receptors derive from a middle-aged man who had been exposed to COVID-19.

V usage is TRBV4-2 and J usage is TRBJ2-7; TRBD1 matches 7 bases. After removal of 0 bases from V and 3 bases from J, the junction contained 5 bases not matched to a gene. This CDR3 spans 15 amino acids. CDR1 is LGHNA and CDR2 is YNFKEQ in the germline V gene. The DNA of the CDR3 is TGTGCCAGCAGCCAAGAACCCGGACAGGTCTACGAGCAGTACTTC. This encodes CASSQEPGQVYEQYF.

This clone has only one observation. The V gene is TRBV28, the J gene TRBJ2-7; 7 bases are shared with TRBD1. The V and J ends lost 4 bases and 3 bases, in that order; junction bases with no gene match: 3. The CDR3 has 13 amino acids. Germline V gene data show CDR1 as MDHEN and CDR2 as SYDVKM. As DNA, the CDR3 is TGTGCCAGCAGTTCGACAGGGAGCTACGAGCAGTACTTC. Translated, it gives CASSSTGSYEQYF.

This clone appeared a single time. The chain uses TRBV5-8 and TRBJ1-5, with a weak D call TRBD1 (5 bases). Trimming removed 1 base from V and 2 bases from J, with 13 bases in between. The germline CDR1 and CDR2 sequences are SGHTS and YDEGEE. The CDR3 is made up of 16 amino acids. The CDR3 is CASSLFWGAGNQPQHF. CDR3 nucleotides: TGTGCCAGCAGCTTGTTTTGGGGCGCGGGCAATCAGCCCCAGCATTTT.

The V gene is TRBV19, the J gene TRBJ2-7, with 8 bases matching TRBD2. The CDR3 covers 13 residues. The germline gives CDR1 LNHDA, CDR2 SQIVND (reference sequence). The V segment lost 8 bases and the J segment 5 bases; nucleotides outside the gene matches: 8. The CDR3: CASSFREGDEQYF. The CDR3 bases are TGTGCCAGTTCCTTCCGGGAGGGGGACGAGCAGTACTTC.

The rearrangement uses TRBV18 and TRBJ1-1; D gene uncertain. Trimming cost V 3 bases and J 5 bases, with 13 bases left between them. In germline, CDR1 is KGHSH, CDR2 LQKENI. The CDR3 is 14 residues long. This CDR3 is CASSPEGGTTEAFF. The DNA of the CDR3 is TGTGCCAGCTCACCGGAGGGTGGCACGACTGAAGCTTTCTTT.

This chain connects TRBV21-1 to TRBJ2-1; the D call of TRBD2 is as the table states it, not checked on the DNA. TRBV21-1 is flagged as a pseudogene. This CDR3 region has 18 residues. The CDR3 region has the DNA TGTGCCAGCAGCAAGTGGCTAGCGGGAGACCTCTCCTACAATGAGCAGTTCTTC. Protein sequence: CASSKWLAGDLSYNEQFF.

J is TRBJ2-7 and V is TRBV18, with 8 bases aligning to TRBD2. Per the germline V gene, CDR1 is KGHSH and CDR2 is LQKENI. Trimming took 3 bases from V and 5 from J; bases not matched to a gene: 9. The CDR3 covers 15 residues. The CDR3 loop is CASSPSAGGSHEQYF. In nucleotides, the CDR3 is TGTGCCAGCTCACCTTCCGCGGGGGGATCTCACGAGCAGTACTTC.

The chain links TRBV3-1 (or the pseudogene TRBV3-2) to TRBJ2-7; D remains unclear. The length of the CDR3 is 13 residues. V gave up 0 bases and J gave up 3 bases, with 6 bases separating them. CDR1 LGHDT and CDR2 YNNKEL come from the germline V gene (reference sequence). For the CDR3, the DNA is TGTGCCAGCAGCCAAGAGGAGATCTACGAGCAGTACTTC. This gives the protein CASSQEEIYEQYF.